This T cell receptor (beta chain) was documented in a study of blood T cell repertoires in COVID-19. On the study more broadly: COVID-19 samples collected from the United States, Italy and Spain covered acute and convalescent phases.

Original processing notes: Counts of nucleated cells, estimated from reference gene primer amplification, were obtained. Clones were sequenced by immunoSEQ multiplex PCR, and TCRdb holds only the in-frame ones, with some missing. That table supplies the V and J calls and clone size; D and trimming were determined from the DNA. The sample includes tens of thousands of clones, around 90% of them seen just once. Trimming cost V 6 bases and J 6 bases; bases outside gene matches: 6. CDR1 and CDR2 from the germline V gene are MDHEN and SYDVKM. CDR3 length: 13 residues. This TCR was recovered from a human donor in a cohort sampled during active COVID-19. V usage is TRBV28 and J usage is TRBJ2-3; 7 bases match TRBD1. The material sequenced was peripheral blood. In DNA, the CDR3 is TGTGCCAGCAGCCTAGACAGGGTTGATACGCAGTATTTT. This codes for CASSLDRVDTQYF.